The 11 T cell receptor beta chains below come from one sample, sequenced in a study of Ad26.COV2.S vaccination and SARS-CoV-2 variants (dated by TCRdb to the early 2020s). The label giving this sample's treatment or condition can be read as: approximately 18 received Ad26.COV2.S at low or high dose, single or two shots; about 5 received placebo; per-sample allocation not given. For vaccine and placebo recipients, the sequenced repertoires came from samples collected on day 63 after the first injection. Libraries were prepared through the immunoSEQ multiplex PCR assay. Entries here come from immuneACCESS through TCRdb and include only in-frame sequences with V and J called. Some clones fail to appear in such tables; in the studies checked, an unresolved V gene covers under half of the shortfall, and the cause of the remainder is unknown. In all, the sample holds about 400,000 clones, and about nine tenths of those were seen once. The ten largest clonotypes hold about 1.6% of the sample.

The sample in question was peripheral blood, obtained in a trial of Ad26.COV2.S vaccine versus placebo. The receptors here all came from a person between 18 and 59 years old who received the Ad26.COV2.S COVID-19 vaccine or a placebo.

V gene TRBV28 combines with J gene TRBJ2-3; a possible D gene is TRBD2 (5 bases). This CDR3 spans 14 amino acids. The V gene's germline CDR1 is MDHEN and CDR2 SYDVKM. Trimming removed 5 bases at V and 4 bases at J, with 13 bases between. This CDR3 reads CASSARPGADTQYF. CDR3 nucleotide sequence: TGTGCCAGCAGTGCACGTCCCGGGGCAGATACGCAGTATTTT. Complete variable domain (other parts from reference TRBV28 and TRBJ2-3): DVKVTQSSRYLVKRTGEKVFLECVQDMDHENMFWYRQDPGLGLRLIYFSYDVKMKEKGDIPEGYSVSREKKERFSLILESASTNQTSMYLCASSARPGADTQYFGPGTRLTVL.

The chain joins TRBV7-2 to TRBJ2-2, with TRBD2 as a possible D gene (6 bases). There are 15 residues in the CDR3. The germline V and J ends were trimmed by 8 bases and 1 base, with 14 bases remaining between them. Germline V gene data show CDR1 as SGHTA and CDR2 as FQGNSA. In DNA form, the CDR3 reads TGTGCCAGCGGATTCGGGACTGAGAACACCGGGGAGCTGTTTTTT. Translating it yields CASGFGTENTGELFF.

V usage is TRBV4-1 and J usage is TRBJ1-2; possible D gene TRBD1, 5 bases. Trimming took 0 bases from V and 7 from J, leaving 24 bases between them. Germline loops: CDR1 MGHRA, CDR2 YSYEKL. CDR3 size: 18 residues. The CDR3 reads CASSQDWVGQGVPGGYTF. The CDR3 region has the DNA TGCGCCAGCAGCCAAGATTGGGTAGGGCAAGGGGTCCCAGGTGGCTACACCTTC.

The chain has TRBV27 and TRBJ2-5; tentatively, D is TRBD1 (6 bases). This CDR3 region has 14 residues. CDR1 MNHEY and CDR2 SMNVEV come from the germline V gene (reference sequence). V was pared by 6 bases and J by 2 bases, with 13 bases between. The CDR3 here is CASSTGTTQETQYF. CDR3 DNA: TGTGCCAGCAGCACAGGGACAACTCAAGAGACCCAGTACTTC.

The rearrangement uses TRBV4-1 and TRBJ2-5; 7 positions match TRBD2. J gave up 4 bases and V 1 base, and 12 bases lay outside the gene matches. CDR1 is MGHRA and CDR2 is YSYEKL in the germline V gene. The CDR3 is 17 amino acids. The CDR3 loop is CASSQGGGSNWGETQYF. CDR3 DNA: TGCGCCAGCAGCCAAGGGGGAGGGTCGAACTGGGGAGAGACCCAGTACTTC.

This clone was seen a single time. The chain carries TRBV14 and TRBJ2-3; 9 nucleotides line up with TRBD1. The CDR3 runs 15 residues. V lost 1 base to trimming and J lost 5 bases; unmatched junction nucleotides: 4. Germline lookup yields CDR1 SGHDN and CDR2 FVKESK. DNA of the CDR3: TGTGCCAGCAGCCAAGGACAGGGGGTAGGAGATACGCAGTATTTT. It codes for CASSQGQGVGDTQYF.

This chain joins TRBV10-1 and TRBJ1-4, with D possibly TRBD1 on 6 matching bases. Germline V lookup: CDR1 WNHNN, CDR2 SYGVQD (reference sequence). This CDR3 is 14 amino acids long. Trimming shortened V by 3 bases and J by 6 bases, and 11 bases separated the two germline ends. Here the CDR3 reads CASSEGGLDEKLFF. In DNA form, the CDR3 reads TGCGCCAGCAGTGAAGGGGGGCTAGATGAAAAACTGTTTTTT.

This chain uses TRBV27 with TRBJ1-2, with D perhaps TRBD1 (5 bases). Germline V lookup: CDR1 MNHEY, CDR2 SMNVEV (reference sequence). The CDR3 has 17 residues. Trimming took off 2 bases at V and 2 bases at J, with 18 bases between the two ends. CDR3 loop: CASSLGSNAGSNYGYTF. The CDR3 DNA sequence: TGTGCCAGCAGTTTAGGTTCCAACGCAGGGTCCAACTATGGCTACACCTTC.

The rearrangement joins TRBV18 to TRBJ2-3, with TRBD2 identical over 12 bases. The CDR3 is 19 residues long. Per the germline V gene, CDR1 is KGHSH and CDR2 is LQKENI. After removal of 3 bases from V and 0 bases from J, the junction contained 10 bases not matched to a gene. The CDR3 DNA sequence: TGTGCCAGCTCACCGCCTTCGACTAGCGGGGGCGTTAGCACAGATACGCAGTATTTT. Encoded protein: CASSPPSTSGGVSTDTQYF.

The V gene is TRBV6-2 or TRBV6-3, the J gene TRBJ2-1; 11 nucleotides match TRBD2. There are 16 residues in the CDR3. The V segment lost 0 bases and the J segment 7 bases; nucleotides outside the gene matches: 5. Germline-derived CDR1 and CDR2 are MNHEY and SVGEGT. The CDR3 nucleotides are TGTGCCAGCAGTTACTCGAAGCTAGCGGGGGGAAATGAGCAGTTCTTC. Amino acids: CASSYSKLAGGNEQFF.

This clone was counted a single time. The chain is built from TRBV29-1 and TRBJ1-5; TRBD1 aligns across 8 bases. Losses at the gene ends were 6 bases for V and 3 bases for J; bases not matched to a gene: 4. Looked up from germline, CDR1 is SQVTM and CDR2 is ANQGSEA. The CDR3 is 13 residues long. The CDR3 DNA follows: TGCAGCGTACGACAGGGGTACAATCAGCCCCAGCATTTT. Protein product: CSVRQGYNQPQHF.